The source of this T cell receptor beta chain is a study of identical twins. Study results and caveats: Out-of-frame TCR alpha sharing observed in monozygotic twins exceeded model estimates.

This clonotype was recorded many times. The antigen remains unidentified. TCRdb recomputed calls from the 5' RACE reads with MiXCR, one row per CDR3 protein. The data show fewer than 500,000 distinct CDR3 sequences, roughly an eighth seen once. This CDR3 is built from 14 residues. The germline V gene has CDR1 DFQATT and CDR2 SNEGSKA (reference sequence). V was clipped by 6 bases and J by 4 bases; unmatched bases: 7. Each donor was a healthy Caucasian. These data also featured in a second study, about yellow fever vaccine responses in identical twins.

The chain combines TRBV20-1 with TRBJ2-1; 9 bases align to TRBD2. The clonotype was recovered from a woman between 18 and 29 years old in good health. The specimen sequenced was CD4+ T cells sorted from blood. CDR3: CSALTSGDYNEQFF. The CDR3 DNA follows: TGCAGTGCCCTGACTAGCGGAGATTACAATGAGCAGTTCTTC.